Listed here are 5 T cell receptor beta chains from one sample, sequenced in a study of PD-1 blockade in classical Hodgkin lymphoma. Brentuximab vedotin exposure varied, and every patient relapsed after autologous stem cell transplantation. Measured with immunoSEQ multiplex PCR; TCRdb has only the in-frame clones, and not every one. The data show about 15,000 clones, with approximately 83% seen just once and 30% to 45% held by the top ten. The sequencing used peripheral blood mononuclear cells (PBMCs), collected before the second cycle of nivolumab. Every receptor here comes from a human donor with classical Hodgkin lymphoma.

In nucleotides, the CDR3 is TGTGCCAGCAGATACGGACGGCTCTCTGGAAACACCATATATTTT. Its protein product is CASRYGRLSGNTIYF. This rearrangement joins TRBV7-8 to TRBJ1-3; D remains ambiguous. V lost 6 bases and J 0 bases, leaving 12 bases between the germline ends. The CDR3 extends over 15 amino acids. Germline V gives CDR1 SGHVS, CDR2 FQNEAQ.

The chain joins TRBV11-3 to TRBJ1-2; possibly TRBD1 for D (6 bases). Germline CDR1 and CDR2: SGHNT and YENEEA. The CDR3 runs to 15 residues. The ends were cut back, 4 bases at V and 4 bases at J, with 16 bases in the middle. CDR3 DNA sequence: TGTGCCAGCAGCTCCTCCGGGACATCTCCCTATGGCTACACCTTC. This encodes CASSSSGTSPYGYTF.

The V gene is TRBV6-6, the J gene TRBJ1-2; D perhaps matches TRBD1 (6 bases). The CDR3 contains 13 residues. The V end was cut by 6 bases, the J end by 8 bases, with 16 bases between. The germline V gene encodes CDR1 MNHNY and CDR2 SVGAGI (reference sequence). The CDR3 nucleotides are TGTGCCAGCAGCCGACAAACAGGGATCGGCTACACCTTC. It encodes CASSRQTGIGYTF.

V gene TRBV28 combines with J gene TRBJ2-2, with D possibly matching TRBD2 (6 bases). This CDR3 has 15 amino acids. CDR1 and CDR2 (germline): MDHEN, SYDVKM. V lost 10 bases and J 0 bases, leaving 15 bases between the germline ends. The CDR3 loop reads CATPGEASNTGELFF. CDR3 DNA sequence: TGTGCCACCCCGGGAGAGGCTTCGAACACCGGGGAGCTGTTTTTT.

This clone was seen more than once but under ten times. This chain connects TRBV19 to TRBJ1-6; 12 bases align to TRBD1. Germline assignment: CDR1 LNHDA and CDR2 SQIVND (reference sequence). The junction had 4 bases not matched to a gene; V was cut back by 7 bases and J by 9 bases. The CDR3 is made up of 14 amino acids. The CDR3 region has the DNA TGTGCCAGTACTGGGACAGGGGGCAGTTCACCCCTCCACTTT. This translates into CASTGTGGSSPLHF.